A single sample gave rise to the 25 T cell receptor beta chains below, sequenced in a study of T cell responses to AZD1222 COVID-19 vaccine (dated by TCRdb to 2020 to 2022). The receptor library was made with the immunoSEQ multiplex PCR assay. TCRdb carries this immuneACCESS record with in-frame sequences only. Its versions omit some clonotypes, under half of them owing to an unresolved V gene in the studies checked, with the rest unexplained. The sample has just under 150,000 clones on record, roughly 90% of them singletons. The top ten hold under 7% of the sample. The sample's time point label is to be understood as: about 28 days (+/-7) after the second vaccine dose. The sample's treatment or condition label, in plain terms: meningococcal conjugate vaccine given as trial control. The sequencing used peripheral blood, collected 28 days after the second dose of the MenACWY control vaccine. The origin of the receptors is an adult who received the MenACWY meningococcal vaccine as a control.

The rearrangement uses TRBV7-9 and TRBJ2-7, with 9 bases fitting TRBD1. The J segment lost 1 base and the V segment lost 5 bases, leaving 9 bases of the junction unmatched. CDR1 is SEHNR and CDR2 is FQNEAQ in the germline V gene (reference sequence). The CDR3 extends over 16 amino acids. The CDR3 region is CASSKIGTGTSYEQYF. CDR3 sequence (DNA): TGTGCCAGCAGCAAAATCGGGACAGGGACGTCCTACGAGCAGTACTTC.

The rearrangement links TRBV7-9 to TRBJ2-7; TRBD2 is a possible D gene (7 bases). Germline CDR1 SEHNR, CDR2 FQNEAQ (reference sequence). This CDR3 comprises 15 residues. Trimming left V 0 bases short and J 2 bases short, with 11 bases between. The CDR3 loop is CASSLAGGGPYEQYF. The CDR3 DNA reads as TGTGCCAGCAGCTTAGCGGGGGGGGGCCCCTACGAGCAGTACTTC.

The CDR3 loop reads CAWSLAAEAFF. The CDR3 DNA follows: TGTGCCTGGAGTTTGGCAGCTGAAGCTTTCTTT. The chain couples TRBV30 to TRBJ1-1; D is uncertain. Trimming shortened V by 2 bases and J by 6 bases, and 7 bases separated the two germline ends. The germline gives CDR1 GTSNPN, CDR2 SVGIG (reference sequence). The CDR3 totals 11 residues.

This clone has just one count. The rearrangement joins TRBV2 to TRBJ1-6; D remains unclear. V was clipped by 6 bases and J by 5 bases, with 8 bases between them. Per germline, CDR1 SNHLY and CDR2 FYNNEI. This CDR3 is 13 amino acids long. This CDR3 is CASSSQNNSPLHF. The CDR3 DNA is TGTGCCAGCAGCTCTCAGAATAATTCACCCCTCCACTTT. The full variable domain, with the rest looked up from reference TRBV2 and TRBJ1-6, is EPEVTQTPSHQVTQMGQEVILRCVPISNHLYFYWYRQILGQKVEFLVSFYNNEISEKSEIFDDQFSVERPDGSNFTLKIRSTKLEDSAMYFCASSSQNNSPLHFGNGTRLTVT.

CDR3 residues: CAGTWPNTEAFF. The CDR3, as DNA: TGTGCCGGAACGTGGCCTAACACTGAAGCTTTCTTT. The genes are TRBV6-5 and TRBJ1-1, with D hard to call. The V gene's germline CDR1 is MNHEY and CDR2 SVGAGI. The CDR3 covers 12 residues. Trimming took 11 bases from V and 2 from J, leaving 12 bases between them.

The chain is built from TRBV27 and TRBJ1-1, with 7 nucleotides matching TRBD1. J was trimmed by 0 bases and V by 6 bases; bases with no gene match: 7. This CDR3 contains 15 residues. The germline V gene has CDR1 MNHEY and CDR2 SMNVEV (reference sequence). The DNA for the CDR3 is TGTGCCAGCAGCAGGGACAGAGTAATGAACACTGAAGCTTTCTTT. This codes for CASSRDRVMNTEAFF.

The CDR3, as DNA: TGTGCCAGCAGCGAAAGAGGGGTCACAGATACGCAGTATTTT. Residues: CASSERGVTDTQYF. This chain connects TRBV9 to TRBJ2-3; D is perhaps TRBD1 or TRBD2 (5 bases each). Trimming took 3 bases from V and 2 from J, leaving 10 bases between them. The CDR3 spans 14 residues. The V gene's germline CDR1 is SGDLS and CDR2 YYNGEE.

The chain carries TRBV28 and TRBJ1-1; D possibly corresponds to TRBD1 (5 bases). This CDR3 has 15 residues. Germline V gene sequence: CDR1 MDHEN, CDR2 SYDVKM. V was clipped by 6 bases and J by 1 base, with 15 bases between them. For the CDR3, the DNA is TGTGCCAGCAGAGGGTCCGGGGGGACGAACACTGAAGCTTTCTTT. Amino acid sequence: CASRGSGGTNTEAFF.

The V call is TRBV11-3, the J call TRBJ2-3; 8 bases agree with TRBD1. Germline loops: CDR1 SGHNT, CDR2 YENEEA. The CDR3 covers 15 residues. With 0 bases clipped from V and 7 bases from J, the junction kept 6 bases outside the gene matches. As DNA, the CDR3 is TGTGCCAGCAGCTTAGACCGGACAGGGTTCTATACGCAGTATTTT. Protein: CASSLDRTGFYTQYF.

This chain joins TRBV11-3 and TRBJ2-1; 12 bases fit TRBD2. V gave up 5 bases and J gave up 7 bases; unmatched junction bases: 6. The CDR3 length is 15 residues. Germline V gives CDR1 SGHNT, CDR2 YENEEA. CDR3 sequence reads: CASSQTSGSSNEQFF. For the CDR3, the DNA is TGTGCCAGCAGCCAGACTAGCGGGAGCTCGAATGAGCAGTTCTTC.

J is TRBJ2-1 and V is TRBV29-1; 8 positions match TRBD1. CDR1 SQVTM and CDR2 ANQGSEA come from the germline V gene. The CDR3 is 14 residues long. V shed 3 bases, J shed 3 bases, and the junction held 4 bases outside the gene matches. CDR3 coding DNA: TGCAGCGTTGATGGGGACAGGTTCTACAATGAGCAGTTCTTC. It is translated as CSVDGDRFYNEQFF.

This rearrangement joins TRBV5-1 to TRBJ1-1; D unclear. The germline V and J ends were trimmed by 1 base and 0 bases, with 7 bases remaining between them. Germline V gene sequence: CDR1 SGHRS, CDR2 YFSETQ. The CDR3 length is 14 residues. The CDR3 protein is CASSLRAMNTEAFF. CDR3 nucleotides: TGCGCCAGCAGCTTGAGAGCGATGAACACTGAAGCTTTCTTT. Based on the CDR3 plus reference TRBV5-1 and TRBJ1-1, the full variable domain is KAGVTQTPRYLIKTRGQQVTLSCSPISGHRSVSWYQQTPGQGLQFLFEYFSETQRNKGNFPGRFSGRQFSNSRSEMNVSTLELGDSALYLCASSLRAMNTEAFFGQGTRLTVV.

V is TRBV11-2 and J is TRBJ1-3, with 7 bases fitting TRBD1. This CDR3 region has 16 residues. Germline V lookup: CDR1 SGHAT, CDR2 FQNNGV. V lost 7 bases and J lost 7; bases outside the gene matches: 16. The CDR3 here is CASKLQQGILRNTIYF. DNA for the CDR3: TGTGCCAGCAAGCTTCAACAGGGGATTTTAAGGAACACCATATATTTT.

V is TRBV4-3 and J is TRBJ1-2, with D perhaps matching TRBD1 (5 bases). Germline CDR1 LGHNA, CDR2 YSLEER. V lost 0 bases and J 8 bases, leaving 7 bases between the germline ends. This CDR3 is built from 12 residues. CDR3 protein: CASSQDRAGYTF. The CDR3 DNA reads as TGCGCCAGCAGCCAAGACAGGGCGGGCTACACCTTC.

The chain recombines TRBV7-6 with TRBJ2-2; TRBD1 matches at 9 bases. Germline CDR1 and CDR2: SGHVS and FNYEAQ. This CDR3 region has 19 residues. The J segment lost 0 bases and the V segment lost 5 bases, leaving 13 bases of the junction unmatched. The CDR3 loop reads CASSPRPGQGPANTGELFF. CDR3 bases: TGTGCCAGCAGCCCCCGGCCGGGACAGGGCCCCGCGAACACCGGGGAGCTGTTTTTT.

As DNA, the CDR3 is TGCAGTGCTAGTAAGGGGAGGGAGACCCAGTACTTC. Residues: CSASKGRETQYF. The genes are TRBV20-1 and TRBJ2-5; D may be TRBD2 (6 bases). The CDR3 contains 12 residues. Trimming removed 3 bases at V and 5 bases at J, with 10 bases between. The germline V gene has CDR1 DFQATT and CDR2 SNEGSKA (reference sequence).

The chain joins TRBV6-5 to TRBJ2-7; D may be TRBD1 or TRBD2 (5 bases each). Deletions cut 6 bases from V and 7 bases from J, with 22 bases between. From germline, CDR1 is MNHEY and CDR2 SVGAGI. The CDR3 length is 15 residues. The CDR3 DNA is TGTGCCAGCAGACCGAACCGGGACCTATCTACGGAGCAGTACTTC. It encodes CASRPNRDLSTEQYF.

This chain joins TRBV27 and TRBJ1-2; D is possibly TRBD1 (6 bases). Germline V gene data show CDR1 as MNHEY and CDR2 as SMNVEV (reference sequence). The CDR3 spans 14 residues. V was trimmed by 2 bases and J by 4 bases, leaving 11 bases between them. The CDR3 spells CASSLVRGAYGYTF. CDR3 DNA: TGTGCCAGCAGTTTAGTGAGGGGGGCCTATGGCTACACCTTC.

The chain recombines TRBV7-2 with TRBJ1-1; D gene unclear. Germline V lookup: CDR1 SGHTA, CDR2 FQGNSA. Trimming left V 1 base short and J 4 bases short, with 13 bases between. This CDR3 contains 15 residues. The CDR3 DNA sequence: TGTGCCAGCAGCTTAGACCCCGGGCCCTTCACTGAAGCTTTCTTT. Protein product: CASSLDPGPFTEAFF.

The chain couples TRBV7-2 to TRBJ2-1; D might be TRBD2 (6 bases). The V end lost 0 bases, the J end lost 6 bases, and 6 bases lay between the germline ends. From germline, CDR1 is SGHTA and CDR2 FQGNSA. The CDR3 has 13 residues. This CDR3 reads CASSLAGGNEQFF. In nucleotides, the CDR3 is TGTGCCAGCAGCTTAGCGGGAGGCAATGAGCAGTTCTTC.

This chain joins TRBV7-2 and TRBJ2-3, with D perhaps matching TRBD2 (5 bases). This CDR3 region has 14 residues. Germline assignment: CDR1 SGHTA and CDR2 FQGNSA. The V end lost 6 bases, the J end lost 2 bases, and 12 bases lay between the germline ends. CDR3 sequence: CASSLGRFTDTQYF. CDR3 in DNA: TGTGCCAGCAGTCTAGGGAGATTCACAGATACGCAGTATTTT. Based on the CDR3 plus reference TRBV7-2 and TRBJ2-3, the full variable domain is GAGVSQSPSNKVTEKGKDVELRCDPISGHTALYWYRQSLGQGLEFLIYFQGNSAPDKSGLPSDRFSAERTGGSVSTLTIQRTQQEDSAVYLCASSLGRFTDTQYFGPGTRLTVL.

J is TRBJ1-1 and V is TRBV7-9; D perhaps matches TRBD1 (5 bases). CDR1 SEHNR and CDR2 FQNEAQ come from the germline V gene (reference sequence). The V and J ends lost 10 bases and 6 bases respectively, with 15 bases between them. CDR3 size: 12 residues. The chain's CDR3 is CATRRRDAEAFF. CDR3 coding DNA: TGTGCCACCCGCCGCAGGGACGCTGAAGCTTTCTTT.

This clone was detected only once. The rearrangement uses TRBV7-9 and TRBJ1-1; 10 nucleotides agree with TRBD1. This CDR3 comprises 15 residues. CDR1 is SEHNR and CDR2 is FQNEAQ in the germline V gene (reference sequence). After removal of 4 bases from V and 0 bases from J, the junction contained 2 bases not matched to a gene. CDR3 amino acids: CASSSGTGVNTEAFF. The CDR3 region has the DNA TGTGCCAGCAGCTCCGGGACAGGGGTGAACACTGAAGCTTTCTTT.

V usage is TRBV6-5 and J usage is TRBJ1-6, with a tentative D call TRBD1 (5 bases). Germline V CDR1 and CDR2: MNHEY, SVGAGI. This CDR3 comprises 15 residues. V gave up 5 bases and J gave up 10 bases, with 18 bases separating them. This chain's CDR3 is CASSTAGEGISPLHF. CDR3 coding DNA: TGTGCCAGCAGTACCGCGGGGGAAGGGATCTCACCCCTCCACTTT.

The CDR3 protein is CASSENRGMRPLHF. The CDR3 DNA follows: TGTGCCAGCAGTGAAAACAGGGGAATGAGGCCCCTCCACTTT. V gene TRBV6-1 combines with J gene TRBJ1-6; 7 nucleotides line up with TRBD1. This CDR3 region has 14 residues. With V trimmed by 2 bases and J by 13 bases, 8 bases remained unmatched. The germline V gene encodes CDR1 MNHNS and CDR2 SASEGT.